These 5 T cell receptor beta chains originate from one sample sequenced in a study of early T cells in non-severe SARS-CoV-2 infection. One entry per CDR3 protein, called by TCRdb with MiXCR from the 5' RACE reads. The sample yields tens of thousands of distinct CDR3 sequences, about 12% seen once. The starting material was whole blood, obtained at baseline. These receptors all come from an adult who was a healthcare worker with PCR-confirmed SARS-CoV-2 infection or an uninfected control (not recorded which). The donor label of this sample is uncertain.

This clonotype was recorded once. The rearrangement uses TRBV7-8 and TRBJ2-3; TRBD2 matches at 12 bases. The CDR3 totals 18 residues. CDR1 and CDR2 from the germline V gene are SGHVS and FQNEAQ. V lost 4 bases to trimming and J lost 5 bases; unmatched junction nucleotides: 13. The CDR3 DNA is TGTGCCAGCAGCTCCGAGAGCAGACTAGCGGGGGTAGGAGATACGCAGTATTTT. It yields the protein CASSSESRLAGVGDTQYF.

This clonotype was seen many times. V gene TRBV12-3 or TRBV12-4 combines with J gene TRBJ2-1, with 8 bases fitting TRBD1. The CDR3 is 14 amino acids. V dropped 8 bases and J dropped 7; count of bases not matched to a gene: 10. Here the CDR3 reads CASYEGTGRNEQFF. CDR3 bases: TGTGCCAGCTATGAAGGGACAGGTAGAAATGAGCAGTTCTTC.

The chain carries TRBV6-1 and TRBJ2-2; 10 nucleotides line up with TRBD2. The germline CDR1 and CDR2 sequences are MNHNS and SASEGT. The V segment lost 6 bases and the J segment 1 base; nucleotides outside the gene matches: 8. CDR3 length equals 17 residues. The CDR3 is CASRGILAGQNTGELFF. CDR3 nucleotide sequence: TGTGCCAGCAGGGGGATACTAGCGGGACAGAACACCGGGGAGCTGTTTTTT.

The rearrangement links TRBV5-6 to TRBJ1-3, with no clear D. The CDR3 contains 14 residues. The germline V gene has CDR1 SGHDT and CDR2 YYEEEE. Trimming stripped 5 bases from V and 4 bases from J, with 13 bases between. In DNA form, the CDR3 reads TGTGCCAGCAGTTACACCAGGTCAGGAAACACCATATATTTT. The encoded protein is CASSYTRSGNTIYF.

This clonotype was found many times. V is TRBV5-1 and J is TRBJ2-2; no definite D call. The CDR3 has 16 amino acids. The germline V and J ends were trimmed by 4 bases and 3 bases, with 16 bases remaining between them. Germline V gene data show CDR1 as SGHRS and CDR2 as YFSETQ. CDR3 protein: CASSPPPVSDTGELFF. The CDR3 DNA is TGCGCCAGCAGCCCCCCCCCCGTGTCAGACACCGGGGAGCTGTTTTTT.